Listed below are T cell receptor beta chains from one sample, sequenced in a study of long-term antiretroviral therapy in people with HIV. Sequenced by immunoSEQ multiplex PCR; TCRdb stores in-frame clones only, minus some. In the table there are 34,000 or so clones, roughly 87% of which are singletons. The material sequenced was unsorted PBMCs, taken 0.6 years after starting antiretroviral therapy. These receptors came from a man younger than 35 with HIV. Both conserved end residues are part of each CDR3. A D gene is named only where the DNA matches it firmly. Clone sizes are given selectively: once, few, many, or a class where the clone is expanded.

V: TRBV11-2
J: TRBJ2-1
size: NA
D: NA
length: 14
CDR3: CASSLGASYNEQFF
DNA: TGTGCCAGCAGCTTAGGGGCTAGCTACAATGAGCAGTTCTTC

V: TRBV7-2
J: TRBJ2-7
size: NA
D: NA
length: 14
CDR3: CASSLAGIIGEQYF
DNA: TGTGCCAGCAGCTTAGCTGGGATAATAGGCGAGCAGTACTTC

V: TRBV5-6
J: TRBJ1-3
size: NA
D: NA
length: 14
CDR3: CASSFGTHGNTIYF
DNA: TGTGCCAGCAGCTTTGGGACACATGGAAACACCATATATTTT

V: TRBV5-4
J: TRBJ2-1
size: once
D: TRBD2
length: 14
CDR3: CASSQPTSGAGEFF
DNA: TGTGCCAGCAGCCAACCGACTAGCGGCGCAGGGGAGTTCTTC

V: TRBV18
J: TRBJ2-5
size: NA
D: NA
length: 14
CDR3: CASSPVGSGETQYF
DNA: TGTGCCAGCTCACCGGTTGGGTCGGGAGAGACCCAGTACTTC

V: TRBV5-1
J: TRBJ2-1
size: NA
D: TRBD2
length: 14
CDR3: CASSLEPGLAEQFF
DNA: TGCGCCAGCAGCTTGGAGCCGGGACTAGCAGAGCAGTTCTTC

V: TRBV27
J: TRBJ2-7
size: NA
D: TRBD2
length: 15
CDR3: CASSFGKGRVGEQYF
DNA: TGTGCCAGCAGTTTCGGGAAAGGGAGGGTTGGCGAGCAGTACTTC

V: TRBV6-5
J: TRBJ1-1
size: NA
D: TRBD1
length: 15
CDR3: CASSTDRALNTEAFF
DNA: TGTGCCAGCAGTACCGACAGGGCCTTGAACACTGAAGCTTTCTTT

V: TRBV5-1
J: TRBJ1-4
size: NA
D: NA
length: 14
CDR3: CASSEMPTNEKLFF
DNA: TGCGCCAGCTCAGAGATGCCAACTAATGAAAAACTGTTTTTT

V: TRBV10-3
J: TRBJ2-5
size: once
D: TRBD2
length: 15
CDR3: CAIRGTSGYQETQYF
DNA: TGTGCCATCAGAGGGACTAGCGGATACCAAGAGACCCAGTACTTC

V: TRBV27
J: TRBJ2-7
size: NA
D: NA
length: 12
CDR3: CASSLYRGEQYF
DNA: TGTGCCAGCAGTTTATATCGGGGCGAGCAGTACTTC

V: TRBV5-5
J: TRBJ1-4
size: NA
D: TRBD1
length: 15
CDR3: CASTPGGKEGEKLFF
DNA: TGTGCCAGCACCCCAGGGGGGAAGGAGGGCGAAAAACTGTTTTTT

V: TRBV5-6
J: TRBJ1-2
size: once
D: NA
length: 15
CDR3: CASSLVPTDSNGYTF
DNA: TGTGCCAGCAGCTTGGTGCCGACAGACTCTAATGGCTACACCTTC

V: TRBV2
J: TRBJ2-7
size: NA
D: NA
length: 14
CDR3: CASSRDGGSYEQYF
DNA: TGTGCCAGCAGCAGGGACGGAGGCTCCTACGAGCAGTACTTC

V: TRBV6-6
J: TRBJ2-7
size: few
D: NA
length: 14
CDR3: CASSFGRVSYEQYF
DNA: TGTGCCAGCAGTTTCGGCAGGGTTTCCTACGAGCAGTACTTC